This T cell receptor beta chain was retrieved from a study of cytomegalovirus exposure and HLA in healthy donors. The CDR3 has 10 residues. Deletions cut 6 bases from V and 1 base from J, with 3 bases between. The germline V gene encodes CDR1 SQVTM and CDR2 ANQGSEA. With respect to this clone: Antigen unknown. This CDR3 is also generated by other DNA sequences in the sample.

Study findings and constraints: One later analysis reportedly identified an Asian-associated ancestry cluster that showed fewer N-insertions than the approximately 670-donor mean. Immune exposure data for these donors was limited to CMV serostatus. Earlier results showed most TCR beta V segments being productive about 87% or about 30% of the time.

The PCR used 60 Vbeta and 13 Jbeta primers. Sequencing used immunoSEQ multiplex PCR; TCRdb keeps in-frame clones, though not all of them. The sample shows approximately 110,000 clones, 75% to 85% of them seen only once. Sequenced sample: PBMCs. The chain couples TRBV29-1 to TRBJ1-1; no clear D. This TCR was sampled from a man aged 50-60 years in good health and CMV-seronegative. The CDR3 here is CSVQNTEAFF. The DNA of the CDR3 is TGCAGCGTACAGAACACTGAAGCTTTCTTT.